This is a list of T cell receptor beta chains from one sample in a study of cytomegalovirus exposure and HLA in healthy donors. Using immunoSEQ multiplex PCR, the repertoire was profiled, and TCRdb retains in-frame clones only, with some absent. Of 150,000 to 200,000 clones detected, around 80% appear once; the ten largest clones hold roughly 5%. Sequencing used PBMCs. The receptor source for this set is a man aged 35-49 years in good health and CMV-seronegative. CDR3s include the opening cysteine and the closing phenylalanine or tryptophan. The D gene is left open where the match is weak. Not all rows give a size; the values are once, few, many and, for expanded clones, a class.

- TRBJ1-2 - 13 TRBV19 CASRTTGAGGYTF TGTGCCAGTAGAACGACAGGCGCCGGTGGCTACACCTTC
- TRBJ2-1 TRBD2 16 TRBV11-2 CASSSISGRGGNEQFF TGTGCCAGCAGCTCAATTAGCGGGAGAGGGGGCAATGAGCAGTTCTTC
- TRBJ1-5 TRBD1 17 TRBV27 CASSPLPGQGGEQPQHF TGTGCCAGCAGTCCACTACCGGGACAGGGGGGGGAGCAGCCCCAGCATTTT
few TRBJ1-1 TRBD1 16 TRBV12-5 CASGLHQDRAKSEAFF TGTGCTAGTGGTTTGCACCAGGACAGGGCTAAGTCTGAAGCTTTCTTT
- TRBJ1-2 TRBD1 14 TRBV5-1 CASSPGDREGGYTF TGCGCCAGCAGCCCGGGGGACAGGGAAGGCGGCTACACCTTC
- TRBJ1-1 TRBD1 12 TRBV28 CASSWGQGAAFF TGTGCCAGCAGTTGGGGACAGGGGGCCGCTTTCTTT
- TRBJ1-1 - 15 TRBV5-4 CASSSSGTLNTEAFF TGTGCCAGCAGCTCCTCCGGGACACTAAACACTGAAGCTTTCTTT
- TRBJ2-3 - 15 TRBV7-9 CASSLEQAYTDTQYF TGTGCCAGCAGCTTAGAACAGGCTTACACAGATACGCAGTATTTT
- TRBJ2-3 TRBD2 19 TRBV27 CASSPKAVSGTSGSWAQYF TGTGCCAGCAGTCCTAAAGCCGTATCCGGGACTAGCGGGAGCTGGGCGCAGTATTTT
- TRBJ2-7 TRBD2 14 TRBV10-3 CATTSGLLMYEQYF TGTGCCACTACATCGGGACTACTGATGTACGAGCAGTACTTC
- TRBJ2-7 TRBD1 15 TRBV5-1 CASSPGQGPYFEQYF TGCGCCAGCAGCCCCGGACAGGGACCTTACTTCGAGCAGTACTTC
few TRBJ2-5 TRBD1 16 TRBV7-9 CASSFFGQGNQETQYF TGTGCCAGCAGCTTCTTTGGACAGGGGAACCAAGAGACCCAGTACTTC
few TRBJ2-5 - 13 TRBV7-3 CASSLSGQETQYF TGTGCCAGCAGCTTATCGGGGCAAGAGACCCAGTACTTC
- TRBJ2-7 TRBD2 14 TRBV30 CAWRAAGDFYEQYF TGTGCCTGGAGAGCGGCGGGAGACTTCTACGAGCAGTACTTC
- TRBJ1-4 TRBD1 13 TRBV7-9 CASSSTGGEKLFF TGTGCCAGCAGTTCTACAGGGGGTGAAAAACTGTTTTTT
- TRBJ1-6 TRBD1 14 TRBV6-5 CASSLQGAQSPLHF TGTGCCAGCAGTTTACAGGGGGCCCAGTCACCCCTCCACTTT
- TRBJ1-1 - 11 TRBV27 CASGYRGEAFF TGTGCCAGCGGATATAGGGGTGAAGCTTTCTTT